A selection of T cell receptor beta chains follows, all from one sample in a study of blood T cell repertoires in COVID-19. TCRdb's table, derived via immunoSEQ multiplex PCR, lists solely in-frame clones and lacks some. This table holds about 170,000 clones, about 86% found once. The material sequenced was peripheral blood. Every receptor here comes from a human donor with acute or convalescent COVID-19. The donor label of this sample is uncertain. Both conserved end residues are part of each CDR3.

j_call,v_call,cdr3_aa
TRBJ1-2,TRBV30,CAWSAGDYGYTF
TRBJ2-5,TRBV21-1,CASIAGTGVQETQYF
TRBJ2-1,TRBV28,CASSLPGAGNEQFF
TRBJ1-1,TRBV5-1,CASSREGEDTEAFF
TRBJ2-6,TRBV11-2,CASSPLGSGANVLTF
TRBJ1-2,TRBV6-5,CASRDRGGYTF
TRBJ1-1,TRBV27,CASSLSRRWDRDAEAFF
TRBJ1-4,TRBV14,CASSQPGKLNEKLFF
TRBJ2-6,TRBV19,CASAGTSGFSGANVLTF
TRBJ2-5,TRBV15,CATSTGLAGVWEETQYF
TRBJ1-6,TRBV6-2/TRBV6-3,CASSPQISSYNSPLHF
TRBJ2-7,TRBV18,CASSPRGDRGTYEQYF
TRBJ2-7,TRBV9,CASSPGTNVEQYF
TRBJ1-5,TRBV5-8,CASSLGAGMSNQPQHF
TRBJ1-2,TRBV30,CAWDYRTGGGYTF